The 9 T cell receptor beta chains given below trace back to one sample, sequenced in a study of shared clonotypes between healthy human individuals. Sequencing was performed with immunoSEQ multiplex PCR; in TCRdb, only in-frame clones are kept and a portion is missing. The profile covers 1,400,000 or so clones, with about 98.5% appearing a single time and roughly 0.36% taken by the ten largest. The sequencing sample was made of naive CD4+ T cells sorted from blood. Subset reported: CD45RA+ positively selected. These receptor sequences come from a man under 40 in good health.

This clone was recorded once. The gene calls are TRBV9 and TRBJ2-1; 12 bases are a match to TRBD2. Per the germline V gene, CDR1 is SGDLS and CDR2 is YYNGEE. V was pared by 4 bases and J by 9 bases, with 11 bases of the junction left unmatched. The CDR3 covers 16 residues. CDR3 sequence reads: CASSRGTSGRDSEQFF. The CDR3 DNA reads TGTGCCAGCAGCCGTGGGACTAGCGGGCGGGACAGTGAGCAGTTCTTC.

The chain employs TRBV10-3 and TRBJ1-1; D is unclear. This CDR3 spans 14 amino acids. Trimming took 9 bases from V and 1 from J, leaving 15 bases between them. Germline lookup yields CDR1 ENHRY and CDR2 SYGVKD. The CDR3 nucleotides are TGTGCCATTACCAAACAGAAGACGAACACTGAAGCTTTCTTT. Its protein product is CAITKQKTNTEAFF.

The chain recombines TRBV4-2 with TRBJ2-3, with D maybe TRBD2 (5 bases). V lost 1 base and J lost 8, with 19 bases in between. The CDR3 spans 16 residues. The germline V gene has CDR1 LGHNA and CDR2 YNFKEQ. The CDR3 protein is CASSQVATERVGTQYF. The CDR3 nucleotides are TGTGCCAGCAGCCAAGTAGCGACCGAGCGCGTGGGTACGCAGTATTTT.

The rearrangement joins TRBV11-2 to TRBJ2-2; no clear D. CDR1 is SGHAT and CDR2 is FQNNGV in the germline V gene. Trimming pared 5 bases from V and 0 bases from J, leaving 13 bases between. The CDR3 is 16 residues long. The CDR3 DNA reads as TGTGCCAGCAGCCGTCGTGAGCGTCCGAACACCGGGGAGCTGTTTTTT. It is translated as CASSRRERPNTGELFF.

The chain employs TRBV5-1 and TRBJ2-3; 11 nucleotides match TRBD1. Germline V gives CDR1 SGHRS, CDR2 YFSETQ. The CDR3 is 17 residues long. V trimming: 0 bases; J trimming: 6 bases; junction bases outside the gene matches: 9. The CDR3 sequence: CASSLGPGQGAGDTQYF. In nucleotides, the CDR3 is TGCGCCAGCAGCTTGGGACCTGGACAGGGGGCAGGGGATACGCAGTATTTT.

V and J are TRBV6-5 and TRBJ1-2, with TRBD1 identical over 9 bases. Germline CDR1 is MNHEY and CDR2 is SVGAGI. V lost 6 bases, J lost 5 bases, and 7 bases stayed unmatched. The CDR3 runs to 14 residues. CDR3 DNA sequence: TGTGCCAGCAGACTCCGACAGGGGGTTTATGGCTACACCTTC. The encoded protein is CASRLRQGVYGYTF.

The chain uses TRBV28 and TRBJ2-1; weak D call: TRBD2 (7 bases). The CDR3 is made up of 14 amino acids. Germline V CDR1 and CDR2: MDHEN, SYDVKM. V lost 11 bases to trimming and J lost 4 bases, with 18 bases between them. CDR3 residues: CASVGGASYNEQFF. CDR3 nucleotide sequence: TGTGCCTCCGTAGGGGGGGCGTCTTACAATGAGCAGTTCTTC.

The chain combines TRBV15 with TRBJ2-1, with 9 bases lining up with TRBD2. The CDR3 covers 15 residues. Germline CDR1 is LNHNV and CDR2 is YYDKDF (reference sequence). Trimming cost V 1 base and J 7 bases; bases outside gene matches: 5. In DNA, the CDR3 is TGTGCCACCAGCAGAGTAGCGGGAGTCTATAATGAGCAGTTCTTC. This codes for CATSRVAGVYNEQFF.

V and J are TRBV11-1 and TRBJ2-5, with TRBD2 identical over 7 bases. The germline CDR1 and CDR2 sequences are SGHAT and FQDESV (reference sequence). The CDR3 covers 15 residues. J lost 2 bases, V lost 6 bases, and 9 bases had no gene match. For the CDR3, the DNA is TGTGCCAGCAGGGTCGGGGCTAGCGGTCAAGAGACCCAGTACTTC. Protein: CASRVGASGQETQYF.